Following are 26 T cell receptor beta chains from one sample sequenced in a study of PD-L1 blockade in urothelial cancer. Time point in this sample: pretreatment peripheral blood. The protocol was immunoSEQ multiplex PCR, while the TCRdb copy is restricted to in-frame clones and leaves out a portion. The repertoire holds approximately 50,000 clones, with roughly 84% as singletons. The material sequenced was PBMCs, taken around atezolizumab (anti-PD-L1) treatment. The receptors come from a middle-aged man with urothelial cancer.

The V gene is TRBV5-1, the J gene TRBJ2-5, with a weak D call TRBD1 (7 bases). The CDR3 sequence is 18 residues long. V lost 3 bases, J lost 2 bases, and 23 bases lay in between. Per the germline V gene, CDR1 is SGHRS and CDR2 is YFSETQ. The CDR3 DNA is TGCGCCAGCAGCTCTTGGCAAATGCGGGACAGTAGGCAAGAGACCCAGTACTTC. Translated, it gives CASSSWQMRDSRQETQYF. Variable domain in full (rest from reference TRBV5-1 and TRBJ2-5): KAGVTQTPRYLIKTRGQQVTLSCSPISGHRSVSWYQQTPGQGLQFLFEYFSETQRNKGNFPGRFSGRQFSNSRSEMNVSTLELGDSALYLCASSSWQMRDSRQETQYFGPGTRLLVL.

The chain carries TRBV10-3 and TRBJ2-7, with TRBD1 as a possible D gene (6 bases). This CDR3 contains 12 residues. The germline gives CDR1 ENHRY, CDR2 SYGVKD. The V end was cut by 4 bases, the J end by 5 bases, with 9 bases between. The CDR3 nucleotides read TGTGCCATCAGTGCCGGGACAAACGAGCAGTACTTC. Protein product: CAISAGTNEQYF.

The chain carries TRBV14 and TRBJ2-5, with D possibly being TRBD2 (6 bases). Per germline, CDR1 SGHDN and CDR2 FVKESK. Trimming shortened V by 3 bases and J by 7 bases, and 15 bases separated the two germline ends. The CDR3 length is 14 residues. DNA of the CDR3: TGTGCCAGCAGCCAGCAAGGGACTCCCGGGACCCAGTACTTC. This translates into CASSQQGTPGTQYF.

This chain joins TRBV25-1 and TRBJ2-1; 13 bases fit TRBD2. Unmatched junction bases numbered 8, after V lost 1 base and J lost 5 bases. This CDR3 is 18 amino acids long. The V gene's germline CDR1 is MGHDK and CDR2 SYGVNS. CDR3 protein: CASSELGTSGVDDNEQFF. The CDR3 DNA reads as TGTGCCAGCAGTGAATTGGGGACTAGCGGGGTGGATGACAATGAGCAGTTCTTC. The full variable domain, rest sourced from reference TRBV25-1 and TRBJ2-1, is EADIYQTPRYLVIGTGKKITLECSQTMGHDKMYWYQQDPGMELHLIHYSYGVNSTEKGDLSSESTVSRIRTEHFPLTLESARPSHTSQYLCASSELGTSGVDDNEQFFGPGTRLTVL.

The V gene is TRBV19, the J gene TRBJ1-4; the D is unclear. CDR1 and CDR2 from the germline V gene are LNHDA and SQIVND (reference sequence). The CDR3 totals 13 residues. Trimming removed 3 bases from V and 7 bases from J, with 9 bases in between. The chain's CDR3 is CASSIQRGEKLFF. The CDR3 DNA is TGTGCCAGTAGTATTCAGCGAGGTGAAAAACTGTTTTTT.

The chain has TRBV19 and TRBJ2-4; D perhaps matches TRBD2 (5 bases). The CDR3 loop spans 17 amino acids. Trimming took off 2 bases at V and 0 bases at J, with 14 bases between the two ends. Germline lookup yields CDR1 LNHDA and CDR2 SQIVND (reference sequence). The CDR3 bases are TGTGCCAGTAGTATAATCCAGGCCGGGATAGCCAAAAACATTCAGTACTTC. This codes for CASSIIQAGIAKNIQYF.

The rearrangement joins TRBV6-6 to TRBJ2-7, with TRBD2 matching 7 bases. Losses at the gene ends were 8 bases for V and 2 bases for J; bases not matched to a gene: 9. This CDR3 contains 14 residues. CDR1 MNHNY and CDR2 SVGAGI come from the germline V gene (reference sequence). The CDR3: CASSGSGTTYEQYF. As DNA, the CDR3 is TGTGCCAGCTCCGGCTCCGGGACTACCTACGAGCAGTACTTC.

The chain's CDR3 is CATKESYEQYF. The CDR3 DNA sequence: TGTGCCACCAAGGAGTCCTACGAGCAGTACTTC. The chain uses TRBV27 and TRBJ2-7; unclear D gene. The V and J ends lost 10 bases and 1 base respectively, with 8 bases between them. The CDR3 runs to 11 residues. Germline CDR1 and CDR2: MNHEY and SMNVEV (reference sequence).

This clone has just a few counts. The chain recombines TRBV18 with TRBJ1-4; no firm D call. Trimming stripped 2 bases from V and 8 bases from J, with 9 bases between. The CDR3 length is 13 residues. CDR1 is KGHSH, CDR2 LQKENI, per germline. The CDR3 nucleotides read TGTGCCAGCTCACCAATCAGTGAAGAAAAACTGTTTTTT. Encoded protein: CASSPISEEKLFF.

The V call is TRBV25-1, the J call TRBJ1-1; TRBD1 aligns across 8 bases. With 6 bases clipped from V and 11 bases from J, the junction kept 11 bases outside the gene matches. Germline CDR1 and CDR2: MGHDK and SYGVNS. This CDR3 region has 13 residues. This chain's CDR3 is CASSVAGGLWAFF. In nucleotides, the CDR3 is TGTGCCAGCAGCGTTGCAGGGGGCCTATGGGCTTTCTTT.

The chain has TRBV6-1 and TRBJ1-6; unclear D gene. CDR1 is MNHNS, CDR2 SASEGT, per germline. This CDR3 is built from 14 residues. V dropped 5 bases and J dropped 6 bases, with 11 bases sitting between them. Here the CDR3 DNA reads TGTGCCAGCAGTTCAGACGGGATTAATTCACCCCTCCACTTT. Protein sequence: CASSSDGINSPLHF.

The chain carries TRBV11-3 and TRBJ2-7; D gene ambiguous. CDR3 size: 11 residues. The V gene lost 4 bases and the J gene lost 3 bases, with 4 bases spanning the gap. Germline V gene lookup returns CDR1 SGHNT and CDR2 YENEEA. The DNA of the CDR3 is TGTGCCAGCAGCTACTACTACGAGCAGTACTTC. This sequence encodes CASSYYYEQYF.

CDR3 in DNA: TGTGCCAGCAGCAGGGACAGGGTTGAAAAACTGTTTTTT. This gives the protein CASSRDRVEKLFF. J is TRBJ1-4 and V is TRBV6-1; 9 nucleotides line up with TRBD1. The CDR3 loop spans 13 amino acids. Trimming removed 6 bases from V and 7 bases from J; junction bases left unmatched: 3. Germline V gene sequence: CDR1 MNHNS, CDR2 SASEGT.

The chain links TRBV7-9 to TRBJ2-1; D unclear. The germline V gene has CDR1 SEHNR and CDR2 FQNEAQ (reference sequence). CDR3 size: 14 residues. V shed 5 bases and J shed 0 bases, with 8 bases lying between them. The CDR3, as DNA: TGTGCCAGCAGCCCGGGTAGCTCCTACAATGAGCAGTTCTTC. Protein sequence: CASSPGSSYNEQFF.

The J gene is TRBJ2-5, the V gene TRBV12-5; TRBD2 matches 8 bases. Germline CDR1 is LGHNT and CDR2 is FRNRAP. Trimming cost V 6 bases and J 5 bases; bases outside gene matches: 8. This CDR3 spans 14 amino acids. The CDR3 region is CASGGGGVWETQYF. Here the CDR3 DNA reads TGTGCTAGTGGCGGGGGGGGCGTTTGGGAGACCCAGTACTTC.

The chain recombines TRBV7-7 with TRBJ2-2, with D perhaps TRBD2 (6 bases). This CDR3 is 14 amino acids long. Between the trimmed V and J ends, which lost 0 bases and 7 bases, there was a span of 9 bases. Germline V CDR1 and CDR2: SSHAT, FNYEAQ (reference sequence). The CDR3 region has the DNA TGTGCCAGCAGCTTAGCAAGCGGGCGCGGGGAGCTGTTTTTT. Amino acids: CASSLASGRGELFF. The whole variable domain, remainder taken from reference TRBV7-7 and TRBJ2-2, is GAGVSQSPRYKVTKRGQDVTLRCDPISSHATLYWYQQALGQGPEFLTYFNYEAQPDKSGLPSDRFSAERPEGSISTLTIQRTEQRDSAMYRCASSLASGRGELFFGEGSRLTVL.

The chain is built from TRBV6-1 and TRBJ1-1; perhaps TRBD1 as D (6 bases). The CDR3 length is 17 residues. Germline CDR1 and CDR2: MNHNS and SASEGT. The germline V and J ends were trimmed by 2 bases and 3 bases, with 19 bases remaining between them. Here the CDR3 reads CASSEIVSGGWYTEAFF. Written as DNA, the CDR3 is TGTGCCAGCAGTGAAATCGTCTCGGGGGGCTGGTACACTGAAGCTTTCTTT.

The table lists this clone with a count of one. V and J are TRBV27 and TRBJ2-6; a weak D match, TRBD1 (6 bases). The V gene's germline CDR1 is MNHEY and CDR2 SMNVEV (reference sequence). This CDR3 region has 16 residues. Deletions cut 6 bases from V and 1 base from J, with 13 bases between. CDR3 sequence (DNA): TGTGCCAGCAGCCCAGGGGTTAGTTCTGGGGCCAACGTCCTGACTTTC. Amino acid sequence: CASSPGVSSGANVLTF.

The chain employs TRBV11-2 and TRBJ2-7; 8 nucleotides align to TRBD1. The CDR3 extends over 17 amino acids. CDR1 SGHAT and CDR2 FQNNGV come from the germline V gene. With V trimmed by 1 base and J by 2 bases, 10 bases remained unmatched. The DNA of the CDR3 is TGTGCCAGCAGCTTAGTCGAAGGGCGGACAGGGACCTACGAGCAGTACTTC. Translation gives CASSLVEGRTGTYEQYF.

A single count supports this clone. This chain joins TRBV19 and TRBJ1-5, with 7 bases identical to TRBD1. Trimming cost V 8 bases and J 4 bases; bases outside gene matches: 8. The length of the CDR3 is 14 residues. Germline V lookup: CDR1 LNHDA, CDR2 SQIVND (reference sequence). CDR3 DNA: TGTGCCAGTCACGCCGGGACAGTAAATCAGCCCCAGCATTTT. Translation gives CASHAGTVNQPQHF.

V is TRBV9 and J is TRBJ1-3, with 8 bases fitting TRBD1. Germline V CDR1 and CDR2: SGDLS, YYNGEE. J gave up 2 bases and V 3 bases, and 1 base lay outside the gene matches. The CDR3 runs 14 residues. The CDR3 spells CASSAQGAGNTIYF. The CDR3 nucleotides read TGTGCCAGCAGCGCACAGGGGGCTGGAAACACCATATATTTT.

In DNA form, the CDR3 reads TGTGCCTGGGAGAGAGGGTCATATACGCAGTATTTT. Encoded protein: CAWERGSYTQYF. The gene calls are TRBV30 and TRBJ2-3; the D gene is possibly TRBD2 (5 bases). Germline V gives CDR1 GTSNPN, CDR2 SVGIG (reference sequence). The CDR3 consists of 12 residues. V was pared by 5 bases and J by 7 bases, with 13 bases between.

This clone was counted a single time. This chain uses TRBV15 with TRBJ2-1; 8 bases are shared with TRBD1. From germline, CDR1 is LNHNV and CDR2 YYDKDF (reference sequence). Losses at the gene ends were 0 bases for V and 13 bases for J; bases not matched to a gene: 11. The CDR3 runs to 15 residues. CDR3 protein: CATSREVQQGVGQFF. The CDR3 nucleotides are TGTGCCACCAGCAGAGAGGTTCAACAGGGGGTCGGACAGTTCTTC.

The chain links TRBV9 to TRBJ2-3; D remains unclear. The CDR3 runs 11 residues. Germline loops: CDR1 SGDLS, CDR2 YYNGEE. The V and J ends lost 5 bases and 5 bases respectively, with 6 bases between them. The DNA for the CDR3 is TGTGCCAGCAGGTCCGGAGATACGCAGTATTTT. It is translated as CASRSGDTQYF.

The gene calls are TRBV29-1 and TRBJ2-2; maybe TRBD1 (6 bases). Trimming shortened V by 7 bases and J by 4 bases, and 10 bases separated the two germline ends. CDR1 and CDR2 (germline): SQVTM, ANQGSEA. This CDR3 has 12 amino acids. The CDR3: CSGTQGTGELFF. For the CDR3, the DNA is TGCAGCGGGACACAGGGCACCGGGGAGCTGTTTTTT.

V is TRBV18 and J is TRBJ2-1, with 7 bases that match TRBD2. The CDR3 covers 15 residues. The V and J ends lost 5 bases and 5 bases, in that order; junction bases with no gene match: 9. CDR1 is KGHSH, CDR2 LQKENI, per germline. The CDR3 DNA is TGTGCCAGCTCAAGGGAGGGCAGGAGCCACAATGAGCAGTTCTTC. Protein: CASSREGRSHNEQFF.